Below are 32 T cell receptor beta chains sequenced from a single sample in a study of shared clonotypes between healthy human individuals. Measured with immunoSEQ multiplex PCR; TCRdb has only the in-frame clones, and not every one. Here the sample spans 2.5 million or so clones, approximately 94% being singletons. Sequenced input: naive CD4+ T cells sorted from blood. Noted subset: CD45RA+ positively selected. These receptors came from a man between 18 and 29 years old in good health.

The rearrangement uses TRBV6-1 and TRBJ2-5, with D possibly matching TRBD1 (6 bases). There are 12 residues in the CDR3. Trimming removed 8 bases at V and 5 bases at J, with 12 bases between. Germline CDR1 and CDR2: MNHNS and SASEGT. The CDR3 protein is CASEGGVETQYF. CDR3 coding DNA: TGTGCCAGCGAAGGGGGAGTGGAGACCCAGTACTTC.

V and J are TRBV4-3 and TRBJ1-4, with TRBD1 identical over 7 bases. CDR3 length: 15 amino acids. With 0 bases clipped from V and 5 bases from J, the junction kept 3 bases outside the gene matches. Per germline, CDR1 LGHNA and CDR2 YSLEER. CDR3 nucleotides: TGCGCCAGCAGCCAAGACCCACAGGGGAATGAAAAACTGTTTTTT. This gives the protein CASSQDPQGNEKLFF.

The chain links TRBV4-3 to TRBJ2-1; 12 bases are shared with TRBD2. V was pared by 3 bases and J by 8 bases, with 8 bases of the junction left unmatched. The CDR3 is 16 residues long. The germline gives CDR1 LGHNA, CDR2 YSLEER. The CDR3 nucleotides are TGCGCCAGCAGCCATACGGGACTAGCGGGTGCGGATGAGCAGTTCTTC. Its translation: CASSHTGLAGADEQFF.

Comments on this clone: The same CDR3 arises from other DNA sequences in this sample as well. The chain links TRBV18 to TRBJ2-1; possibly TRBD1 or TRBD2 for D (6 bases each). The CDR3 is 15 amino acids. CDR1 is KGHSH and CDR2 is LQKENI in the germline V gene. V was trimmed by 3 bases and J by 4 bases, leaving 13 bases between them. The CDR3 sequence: CASSPSRGGYNEQFF. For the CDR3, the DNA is TGTGCCAGCTCACCCTCTCGAGGGGGGTACAATGAGCAGTTCTTC.

The CDR3, as DNA: TGTGCCAGCAGCTTCGGAGGAACAGATACGCAGTATTTT. Encoded protein: CASSFGGTDTQYF. The gene calls are TRBV13 and TRBJ2-3; D perhaps matches TRBD2 (5 bases). Germline CDR1 reads PRHDT; CDR2 reads FYEKMQ (reference sequence). Trimming pared 3 bases from V and 3 bases from J, leaving 7 bases between. The CDR3 is made up of 13 amino acids.

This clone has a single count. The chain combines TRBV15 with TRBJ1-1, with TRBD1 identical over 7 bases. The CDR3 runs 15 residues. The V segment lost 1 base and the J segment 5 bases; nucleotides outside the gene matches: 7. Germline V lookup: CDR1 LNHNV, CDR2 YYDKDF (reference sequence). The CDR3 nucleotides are TGTGCCACCAGCAGAGTGACGACAGGGTGGACTGAAGCTTTCTTT. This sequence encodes CATSRVTTGWTEAFF.

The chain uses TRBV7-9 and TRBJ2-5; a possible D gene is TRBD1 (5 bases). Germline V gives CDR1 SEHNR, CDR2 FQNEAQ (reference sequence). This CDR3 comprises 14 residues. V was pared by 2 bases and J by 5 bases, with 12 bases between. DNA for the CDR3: TGTGCCAGCAGCTTAACGTGGCAGGGTGAGACCCAGTACTTC. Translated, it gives CASSLTWQGETQYF.

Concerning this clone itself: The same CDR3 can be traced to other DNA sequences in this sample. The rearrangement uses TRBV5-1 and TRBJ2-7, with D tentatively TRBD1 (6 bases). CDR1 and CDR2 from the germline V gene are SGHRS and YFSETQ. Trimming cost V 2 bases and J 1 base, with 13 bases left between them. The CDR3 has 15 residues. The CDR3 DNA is TGCGCCAGCAGCTTAGAGACAGGTAGATCCTACGAGCAGTACTTC. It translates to CASSLETGRSYEQYF.

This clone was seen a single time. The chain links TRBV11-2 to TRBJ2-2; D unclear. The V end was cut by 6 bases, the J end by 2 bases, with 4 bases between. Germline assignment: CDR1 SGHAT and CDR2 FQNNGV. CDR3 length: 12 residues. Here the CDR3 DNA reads TGTGCCAGCAGGCTCAACACCGGGGAGCTGTTTTTT. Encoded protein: CASRLNTGELFF.

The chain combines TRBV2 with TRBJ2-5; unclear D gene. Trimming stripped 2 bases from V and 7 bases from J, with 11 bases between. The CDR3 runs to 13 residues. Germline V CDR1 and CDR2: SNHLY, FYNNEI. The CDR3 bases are TGTGCCAGCAGTGAAAGCGTCCAATCGACCCAGTACTTC. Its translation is CASSESVQSTQYF.

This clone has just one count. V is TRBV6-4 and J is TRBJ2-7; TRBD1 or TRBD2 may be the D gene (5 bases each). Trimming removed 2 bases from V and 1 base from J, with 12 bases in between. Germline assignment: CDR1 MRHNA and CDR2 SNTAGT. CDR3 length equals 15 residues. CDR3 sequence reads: CASSDQPGPSYEQYF. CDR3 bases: TGTGCCAGCAGTGACCAACCGGGACCATCCTACGAGCAGTACTTC.

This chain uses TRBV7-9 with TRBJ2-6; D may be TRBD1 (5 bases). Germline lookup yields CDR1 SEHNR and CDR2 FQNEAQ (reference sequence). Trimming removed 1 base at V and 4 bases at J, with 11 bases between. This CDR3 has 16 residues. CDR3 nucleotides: TGTGCCAGCAGCTTAGTAGGGGTATTGGGGGCCAACGTCCTGACTTTC. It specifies CASSLVGVLGANVLTF.

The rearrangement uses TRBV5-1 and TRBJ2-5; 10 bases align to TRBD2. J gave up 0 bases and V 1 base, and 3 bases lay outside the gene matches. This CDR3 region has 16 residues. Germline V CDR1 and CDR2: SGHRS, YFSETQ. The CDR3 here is CASSLTTSGYQETQYF. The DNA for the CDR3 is TGCGCCAGCAGCTTGACGACTAGCGGGTACCAAGAGACCCAGTACTTC.

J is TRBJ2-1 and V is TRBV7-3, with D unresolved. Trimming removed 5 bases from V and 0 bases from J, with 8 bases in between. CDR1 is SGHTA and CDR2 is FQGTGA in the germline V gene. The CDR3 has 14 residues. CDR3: CASSPSNSYNEQFF. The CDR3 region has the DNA TGTGCCAGCAGCCCGTCAAACTCCTACAATGAGCAGTTCTTC.

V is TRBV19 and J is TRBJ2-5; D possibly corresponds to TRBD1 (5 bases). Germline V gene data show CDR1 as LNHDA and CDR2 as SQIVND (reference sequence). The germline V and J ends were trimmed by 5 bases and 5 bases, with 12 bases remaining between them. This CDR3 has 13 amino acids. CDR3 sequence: CASSQGAAETQYF. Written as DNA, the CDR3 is TGTGCCAGTAGTCAGGGTGCAGCGGAGACCCAGTACTTC.

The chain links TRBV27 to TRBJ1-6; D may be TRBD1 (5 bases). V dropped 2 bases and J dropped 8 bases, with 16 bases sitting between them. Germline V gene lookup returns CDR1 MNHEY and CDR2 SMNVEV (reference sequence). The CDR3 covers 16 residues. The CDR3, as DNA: TGTGCCAGCAGTTTAACTGCGGGGCGGGTGGATTCACCCCTCCACTTT. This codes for CASSLTAGRVDSPLHF.

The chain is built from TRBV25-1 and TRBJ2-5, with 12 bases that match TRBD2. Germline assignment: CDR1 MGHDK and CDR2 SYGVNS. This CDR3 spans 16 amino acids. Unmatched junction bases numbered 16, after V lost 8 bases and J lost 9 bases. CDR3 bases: TGTGCCAGCGAACCCCAAGCTAGCGGGGGGGCGGGGGCCCAGTACTTC. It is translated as CASEPQASGGAGAQYF.

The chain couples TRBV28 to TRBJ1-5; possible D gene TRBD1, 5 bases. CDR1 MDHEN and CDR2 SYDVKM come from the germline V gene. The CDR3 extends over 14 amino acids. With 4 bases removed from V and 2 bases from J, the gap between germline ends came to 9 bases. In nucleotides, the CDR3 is TGTGCCAGCAGTTCGGGGGTAGGCAATCAGCCCCAGCATTTT. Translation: CASSSGVGNQPQHF.

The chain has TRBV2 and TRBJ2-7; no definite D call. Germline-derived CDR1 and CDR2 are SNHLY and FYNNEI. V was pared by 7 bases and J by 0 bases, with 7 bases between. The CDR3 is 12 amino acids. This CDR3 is CASKEYSYEQYF. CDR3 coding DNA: TGTGCCAGCAAAGAGTACTCCTACGAGCAGTACTTC.

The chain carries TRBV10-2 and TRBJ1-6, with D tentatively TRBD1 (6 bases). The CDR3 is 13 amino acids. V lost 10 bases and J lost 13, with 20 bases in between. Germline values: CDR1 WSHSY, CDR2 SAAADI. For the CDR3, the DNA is TGCGCCACACGGGACGGCCCTGGGGGCCCCCTCCACTTT. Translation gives CATRDGPGGPLHF.

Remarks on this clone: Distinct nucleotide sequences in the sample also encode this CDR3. The CDR3 here is CASSPTANTEAFF. The CDR3 coding sequence is TGTGCCAGCAGCCCGACTGCAAACACTGAAGCTTTCTTT. This chain joins TRBV7-9 and TRBJ1-1; unclear D gene. V gave up 5 bases and J gave up 2 bases, with 9 bases separating them. This CDR3 is 13 amino acids long. Looked up from germline, CDR1 is SEHNR and CDR2 is FQNEAQ (reference sequence).

CDR3 sequence: CASSAAHLATNEKLFF. The CDR3 nucleotides are TGTGCCAGCAGCGCGGCCCACCTTGCAACTAATGAAAAACTGTTTTTT. J is TRBJ1-4 and V is TRBV2, with D unclear. Deletions cut 6 bases from V and 0 bases from J, with 14 bases between. Per germline, CDR1 SNHLY and CDR2 FYNNEI. The CDR3 consists of 16 residues. The full variable domain, completed using reference TRBV2 and TRBJ1-4, is EPEVTQTPSHQVTQMGQEVILRCVPISNHLYFYWYRQILGQKVEFLVSFYNNEISEKSEIFDDQFSVERPDGSNFTLKIRSTKLEDSAMYFCASSAAHLATNEKLFFGSGTQLSVL.

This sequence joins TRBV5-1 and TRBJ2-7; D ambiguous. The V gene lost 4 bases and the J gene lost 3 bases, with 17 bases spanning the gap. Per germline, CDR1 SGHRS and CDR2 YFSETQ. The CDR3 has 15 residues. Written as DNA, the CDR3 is TGCGCCAGCAGCCCCCAAAGCTCGATAAACTACGAGCAGTACTTC. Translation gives CASSPQSSINYEQYF.

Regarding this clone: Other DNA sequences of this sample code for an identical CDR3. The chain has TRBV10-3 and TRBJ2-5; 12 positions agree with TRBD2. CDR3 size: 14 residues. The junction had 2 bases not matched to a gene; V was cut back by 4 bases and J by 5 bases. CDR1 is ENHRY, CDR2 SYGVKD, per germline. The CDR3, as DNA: TGTGCCATCAGTGCTAGCGGGGGGGCCGAGACCCAGTACTTC. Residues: CAISASGGAETQYF.

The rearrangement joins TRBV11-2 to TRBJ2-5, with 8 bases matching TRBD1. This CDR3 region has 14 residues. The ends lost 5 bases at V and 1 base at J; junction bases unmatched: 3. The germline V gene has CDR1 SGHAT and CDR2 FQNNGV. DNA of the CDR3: TGTGCCAGCAGCGCGGGACAGGTCCAAGAGACCCAGTACTTC. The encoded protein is CASSAGQVQETQYF.

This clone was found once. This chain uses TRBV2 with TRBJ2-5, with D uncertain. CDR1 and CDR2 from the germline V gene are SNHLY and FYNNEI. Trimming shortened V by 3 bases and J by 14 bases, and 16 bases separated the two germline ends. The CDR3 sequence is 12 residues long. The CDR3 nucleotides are TGTGCCAGCAGTGAGCGAGATCTGATCGGATACTTC. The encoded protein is CASSERDLIGYF.

CDR3 sequence: CSVRQGKPYEQYF. The CDR3 DNA is TGCAGCGTTCGGCAGGGGAAACCCTACGAGCAGTACTTC. The V gene is TRBV29-1, the J gene TRBJ2-7, with D maybe TRBD1 (6 bases). CDR3 length: 13 residues. Germline V gene lookup returns CDR1 SQVTM and CDR2 ANQGSEA. The V gene lost 5 bases and the J gene lost 2 bases, with 13 bases spanning the gap.

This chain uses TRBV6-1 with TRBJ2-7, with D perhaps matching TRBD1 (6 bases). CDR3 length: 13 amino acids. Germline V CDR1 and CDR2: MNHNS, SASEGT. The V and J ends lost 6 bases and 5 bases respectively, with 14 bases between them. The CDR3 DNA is TGTGCCAGCAGACAACAGGGTCGCGACGAGCAGTACTTC. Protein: CASRQQGRDEQYF.

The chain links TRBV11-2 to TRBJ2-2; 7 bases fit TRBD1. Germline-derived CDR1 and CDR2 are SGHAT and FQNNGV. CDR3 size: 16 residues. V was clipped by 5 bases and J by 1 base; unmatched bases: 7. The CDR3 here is CASSLMGQKNTGELFF. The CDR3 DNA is TGTGCCAGCAGCCTAATGGGACAGAAGAACACCGGGGAGCTGTTTTTT.

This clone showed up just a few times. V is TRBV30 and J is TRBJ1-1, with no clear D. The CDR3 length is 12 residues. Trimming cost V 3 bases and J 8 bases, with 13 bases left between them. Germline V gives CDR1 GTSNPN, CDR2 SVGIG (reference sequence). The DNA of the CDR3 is TGTGCCTGGAGGCGGGAACGAACGGAAGCTTTCTTT. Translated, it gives CAWRRERTEAFF.

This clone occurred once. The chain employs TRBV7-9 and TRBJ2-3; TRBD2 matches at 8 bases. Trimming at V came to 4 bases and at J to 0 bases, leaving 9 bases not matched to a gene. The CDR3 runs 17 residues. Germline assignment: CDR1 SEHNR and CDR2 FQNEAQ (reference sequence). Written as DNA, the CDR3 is TGTGCCAGCAGCTCCACCGTTCGGGGGGGGAGCACAGATACGCAGTATTTT. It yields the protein CASSSTVRGGSTDTQYF.

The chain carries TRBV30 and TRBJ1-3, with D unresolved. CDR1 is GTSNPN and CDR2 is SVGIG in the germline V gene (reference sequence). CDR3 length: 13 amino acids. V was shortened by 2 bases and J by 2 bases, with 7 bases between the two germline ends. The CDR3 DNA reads TGTGCCTGGAGTCCTTCCCCTGGAAACACCATATATTTT. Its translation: CAWSPSPGNTIYF.